The clone carrying this TCR beta chain appeared a single time. Antigen: not known. Trimming left V 10 bases short and J 2 bases short, with 21 bases between. The CDR3 covers 17 residues. Germline V gene data show CDR1 as LNHDA and CDR2 as SQIVND (reference sequence). These data are taken from a study of brain T cells in children with intractable seizures. Findings and caveats of the study: Only CDR3 sequence similarity suggested viral specificity, without known HCMV serostatus.

Sequencing was limited to surgery cases with top T cell transcript signatures in brain tissue. Patients received at least one anti-epileptic drug before surgery. Libraries were prepared by immunoSEQ multiplex PCR; TCRdb keeps only in-frame clonotypes and omits some of them. The sample lists under 45,000 clones, 75% to 95% occurring once. This clonotype was sampled from a girl aged 2-15 years with tuberous sclerosis and intractable seizures. The starting material was peripheral blood, obtained at surgery. The V call is TRBV19, the J call TRBJ2-6, with a tentative D call TRBD1 (5 bases). In DNA, the CDR3 is TGTGCCACCGCGACAGTGAGAGCTATCACTGGGGCCAACGTCCTGACTTTC. It encodes CATATVRAITGANVLTF.